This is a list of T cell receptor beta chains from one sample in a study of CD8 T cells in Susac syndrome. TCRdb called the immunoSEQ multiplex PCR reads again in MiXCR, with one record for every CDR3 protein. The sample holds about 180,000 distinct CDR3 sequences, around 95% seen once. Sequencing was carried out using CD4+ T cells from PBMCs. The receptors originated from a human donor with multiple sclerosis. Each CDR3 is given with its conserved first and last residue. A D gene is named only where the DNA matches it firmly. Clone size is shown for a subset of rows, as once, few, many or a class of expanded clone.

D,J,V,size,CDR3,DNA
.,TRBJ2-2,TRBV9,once,CASSLLGSGELFF,TGTGCCAGCAGCCTTCTGGGGAGCGGGGAGCTGTTTTTT
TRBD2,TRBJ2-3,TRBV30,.,CAWRGGLAGYTQYF,TGTGCCTGGAGAGGAGGGCTAGCGGGGTATACGCAGTATTTT
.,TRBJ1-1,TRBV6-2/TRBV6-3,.,CASTLDGLTEAFF,TGTGCCAGCACCCTGGACGGACTCACTGAAGCTTTCTTT
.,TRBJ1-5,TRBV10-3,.,CAIHRAPNQPQHF,TGTGCCATTCACCGGGCCCCCAATCAGCCCCAGCATTTT
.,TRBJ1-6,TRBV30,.,CATPRSRVGSSPLHF,TGTGCCACCCCAAGGTCCAGGGTGGGAAGTTCACCCCTCCACTTT
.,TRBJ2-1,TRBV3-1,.,CASSQDPDDEQFF,TGTGCCAGCAGCCAAGATCCGGACGATGAGCAGTTCTTC
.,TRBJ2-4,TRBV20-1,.,CSASLEDIQYF,TGCAGTGCTAGTTTGGAAGACATTCAGTACTTC
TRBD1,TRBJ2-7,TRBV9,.,CASSVAGGDYEQYF,TGTGCCAGCAGCGTAGCAGGGGGCGACTACGAGCAGTACTTC
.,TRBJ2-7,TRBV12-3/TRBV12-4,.,CASSPGGVYEQYF,TGTGCCAGCAGTCCCGGGGGCGTTTACGAGCAGTACTTC
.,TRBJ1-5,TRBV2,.,CASRSGGSGNQPQHF,TGTGCCAGCAGGTCAGGAGGTTCTGGCAATCAGCCCCAGCATTTT
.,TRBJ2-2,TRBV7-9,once,CASIRGTGELFF,TGTGCCAGCATACGAGGGACCGGGGAGCTGTTTTTT
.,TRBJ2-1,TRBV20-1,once,CSASPLRGQLTYNEQFF,TGCAGTGCTAGCCCTCTCCGGGGGCAATTAACCTACAATGAGCAGTTCTTC
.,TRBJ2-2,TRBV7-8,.,CASSLRGGPTGELFF,TGTGCCAGCAGCTTAAGAGGGGGTCCCACCGGGGAGCTGTTTTTT
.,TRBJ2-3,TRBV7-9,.,CASSLALDTQYF,TGTGCCAGCAGCTTAGCATTGGATACGCAGTATTTT
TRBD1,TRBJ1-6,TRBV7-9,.,CASSLLTGNYSPLHF,TGTGCCAGCAGCTTATTGACAGGGAATTATTCACCCCTCCACTTT
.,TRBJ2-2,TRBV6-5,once,CASSRQGAGELFF,TGTGCCAGCAGCCGTCAAGGGGCCGGGGAGCTGTTTTTT
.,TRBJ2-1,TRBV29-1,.,CSVGNEGAQFF,TGCAGCGTTGGGAACGAGGGTGCACAGTTCTTC
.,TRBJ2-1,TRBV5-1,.,CASSSERTYNEQFF,TGCGCCAGCAGCTCGGAAAGAACGTACAATGAGCAGTTCTTC
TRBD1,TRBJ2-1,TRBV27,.,CASSLTGGAWNEQFF,TGTGCCAGCAGTTTAACAGGGGGAGCGTGGAATGAGCAGTTCTTC
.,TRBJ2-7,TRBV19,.,CASSMDRLDEQYF,TGTGCCAGTAGTATGGACAGACTCGACGAGCAGTACTTC
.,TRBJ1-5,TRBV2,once,CASSEQGINQPQHF,TGTGCCAGCAGTGAACAGGGGATCAATCAGCCCCAGCATTTT
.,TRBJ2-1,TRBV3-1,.,CASSPPGVASNEQFF,TGTGCCAGCAGCCCCCCGGGGGTTGCCAGCAATGAGCAGTTCTTC
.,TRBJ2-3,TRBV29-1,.,CSAVGYTDTQYF,TGCAGCGCCGTGGGATACACAGATACGCAGTATTTT
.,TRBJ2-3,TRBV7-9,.,CASIELSRTDTQYF,TGTGCCAGCATAGAGCTATCCCGCACAGATACGCAGTATTTT
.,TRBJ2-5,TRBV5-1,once,CASSLVPSQETQYF,TGCGCCAGCAGCTTGGTACCTAGCCAAGAGACCCAGTACTTC
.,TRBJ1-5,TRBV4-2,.,CASSQDWDFDQPQHF,TGTGCCAGCAGCCAAGATTGGGACTTTGATCAGCCCCAGCATTTT
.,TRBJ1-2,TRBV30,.,CAWAGFEADYGYTF,TGTGCCTGGGCTGGTTTTGAAGCGGACTATGGCTACACCTTC
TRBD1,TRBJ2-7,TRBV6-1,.,CASSKNRDRGLLEQYF,TGTGCCAGCAGCAAGAACCGGGACAGGGGGCTTCTCGAGCAGTACTTC
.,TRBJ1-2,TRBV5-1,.,CASTGTYYGYTF,TGCGCCAGCACCGGGACGTACTATGGCTACACCTTC
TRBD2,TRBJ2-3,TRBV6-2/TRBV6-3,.,CASSYSRLAADTQYF,TGTGCCAGCAGTTACTCCCGACTAGCCGCAGATACGCAGTATTTT